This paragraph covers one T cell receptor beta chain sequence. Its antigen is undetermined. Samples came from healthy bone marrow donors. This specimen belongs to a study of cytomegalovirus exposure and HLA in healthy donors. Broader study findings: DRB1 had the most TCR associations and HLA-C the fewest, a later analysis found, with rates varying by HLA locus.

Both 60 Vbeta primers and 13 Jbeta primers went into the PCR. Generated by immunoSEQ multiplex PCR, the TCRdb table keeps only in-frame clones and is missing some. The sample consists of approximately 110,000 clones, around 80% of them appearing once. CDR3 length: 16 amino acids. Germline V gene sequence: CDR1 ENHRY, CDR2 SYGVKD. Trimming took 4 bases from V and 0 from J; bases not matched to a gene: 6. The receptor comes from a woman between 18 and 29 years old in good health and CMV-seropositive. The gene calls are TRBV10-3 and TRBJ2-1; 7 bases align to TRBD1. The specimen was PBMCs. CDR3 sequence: CAISVPDRVSYNEQFF. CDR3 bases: TGTGCCATCAGTGTACCCGACAGGGTCTCCTACAATGAGCAGTTCTTC.